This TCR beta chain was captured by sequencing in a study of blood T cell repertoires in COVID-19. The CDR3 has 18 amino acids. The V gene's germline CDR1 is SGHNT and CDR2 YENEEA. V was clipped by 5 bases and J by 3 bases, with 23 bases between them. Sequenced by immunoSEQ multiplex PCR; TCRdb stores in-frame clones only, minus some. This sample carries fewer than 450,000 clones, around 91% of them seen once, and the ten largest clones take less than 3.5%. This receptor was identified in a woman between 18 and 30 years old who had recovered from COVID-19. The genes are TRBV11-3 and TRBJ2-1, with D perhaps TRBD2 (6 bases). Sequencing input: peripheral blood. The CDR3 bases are TGTGCCAGCAGCCTATACTCTATAGGGAGGCGGAACTACAATGAGCAGTTCTTC. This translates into CASSLYSIGRRNYNEQFF.